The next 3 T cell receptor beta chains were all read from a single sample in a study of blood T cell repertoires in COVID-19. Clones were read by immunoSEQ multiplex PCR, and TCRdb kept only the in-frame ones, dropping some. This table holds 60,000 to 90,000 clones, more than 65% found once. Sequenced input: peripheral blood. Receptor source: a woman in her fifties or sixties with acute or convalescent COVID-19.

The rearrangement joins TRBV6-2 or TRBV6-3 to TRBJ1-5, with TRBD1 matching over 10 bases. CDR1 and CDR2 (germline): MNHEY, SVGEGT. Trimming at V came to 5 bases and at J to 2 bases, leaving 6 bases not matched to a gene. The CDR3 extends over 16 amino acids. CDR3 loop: CASSPGQGKGNQPQHF. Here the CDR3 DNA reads TGTGCCAGCAGTCCGGGACAGGGGAAGGGCAATCAGCCCCAGCATTTT.

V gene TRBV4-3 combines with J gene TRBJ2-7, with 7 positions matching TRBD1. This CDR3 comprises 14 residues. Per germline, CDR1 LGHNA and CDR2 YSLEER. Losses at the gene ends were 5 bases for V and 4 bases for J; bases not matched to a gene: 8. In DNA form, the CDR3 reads TGCGCCAGCAGCAAACGACAGGGCCCATACGAGCAGTACTTC. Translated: CASSKRQGPYEQYF.

CDR3 in amino acids: CASRTDRALNEKLFF. As DNA, the CDR3 is TGTGCCAGCAGAACCGACAGGGCCTTGAATGAAAAACTGTTTTTT. The chain has TRBV28 and TRBJ1-4; TRBD1 aligns across 7 bases. The CDR3 loop spans 15 amino acids. Trimming took 6 bases from V and 5 from J; bases not matched to a gene: 9. Germline CDR1 and CDR2: MDHEN and SYDVKM.